These 6 T cell receptor beta chains share one sample of origin, sequenced in a study of cytomegalovirus exposure and HLA in healthy donors. PCR employed 60 Vbeta and 13 Jbeta primers. Using immunoSEQ multiplex PCR, the repertoire was profiled, and TCRdb retains in-frame clones only, with some absent. The repertoire holds about 120,000 clones, with approximately 86% as singletons. Sequencing was carried out using PBMCs. Source of these receptors: a man aged 40-50 years in good health and CMV-seronegative.

The chain employs TRBV7-2 and TRBJ1-6; 7 nucleotides line up with TRBD1. Losses at the gene ends were 5 bases for V and 14 bases for J; bases not matched to a gene: 15. Per germline, CDR1 SGHTA and CDR2 FQGNSA. The CDR3 totals 15 residues. The CDR3 here is CASSPELGGAVSLHF. The CDR3 DNA reads as TGTGCCAGCAGCCCCGAACTAGGGGGCGCGGTGTCCCTCCACTTT.

The chain has TRBV5-1 and TRBJ2-1; 11 bases fit TRBD2. J gave up 14 bases and V 4 bases, and 2 bases lay outside the gene matches. Germline assignment: CDR1 SGHRS and CDR2 YFSETQ. The CDR3 covers 11 residues. The CDR3 nucleotides read TGCGCCAGCAGCCAGGGACTAGCGGAGTTCTTC. It yields the protein CASSQGLAEFF.

The chain joins TRBV2 to TRBJ2-3; tentative D call: TRBD1 (5 bases). This CDR3 region has 14 residues. Looked up from germline, CDR1 is SNHLY and CDR2 is FYNNEI. V was clipped by 6 bases and J by 2 bases, with 12 bases between them. CDR3 amino acids: CASRWGAATDTQYF. As DNA, the CDR3 is TGTGCCAGCAGATGGGGCGCGGCCACAGATACGCAGTATTTT. Full variable domain (rest looked up from reference TRBV2 and TRBJ2-3): EPEVTQTPSHQVTQMGQEVILRCVPISNHLYFYWYRQILGQKVEFLVSFYNNEISEKSEIFDDQFSVERPDGSNFTLKIRSTKLEDSAMYFCASRWGAATDTQYFGPGTRLTVL.

CDR3 nucleotide sequence: TGTGCCAGCAGCCTAAACTGGACAGTCTCCTACGAGCAGTACTTC. This sequence encodes CASSLNWTVSYEQYF. J is TRBJ2-7 and V is TRBV14, with a tentative D call TRBD1 (6 bases). CDR1 and CDR2 (germline): SGHDN, FVKESK. CDR3 length equals 15 residues. The V end lost 4 bases, the J end lost 0 bases, and 13 bases lay between the germline ends. The variable domain in full, with the rest retrieved from reference TRBV14 and TRBJ2-7, is EAGVTQFPSHSVIEKGQTVTLRCDPISGHDNLYWYRRVMGKEIKFLLHFVKESKQDESGMPNNRFLAERTGGTYSTLKVQPAELEDSGVYFCASSLNWTVSYEQYFGPGTRLTVT.

The chain joins TRBV7-7 to TRBJ1-6; 9 bases agree with TRBD1. This CDR3 contains 17 residues. After removal of 5 bases from V and 8 bases from J, the junction contained 13 bases not matched to a gene. Per germline, CDR1 SSHAT and CDR2 FNYEAQ (reference sequence). CDR3 in amino acids: CASSLTRPGQGDSPLHF. For the CDR3, the DNA is TGTGCCAGCAGCCTCACTCGACCGGGACAGGGTGATTCACCCCTCCACTTT.

The rearrangement joins TRBV11-2 to TRBJ2-1, with D perhaps matching TRBD2 (7 bases). CDR1 is SGHAT and CDR2 is FQNNGV in the germline V gene. The CDR3 length is 15 residues. V was cut by 5 bases and J by 0 bases, with 11 bases left in between. The CDR3 reads CASSGGGRSYNEQFF. The CDR3 nucleotides read TGTGCCAGCAGCGGGGGGGGGCGCTCCTACAATGAGCAGTTCTTC.